Following are 27 T cell receptor beta chains from one sample sequenced in a study of cytomegalovirus exposure and HLA in healthy donors. In the PCR, 60 Vbeta and 13 Jbeta primers were used. Sequencing used immunoSEQ multiplex PCR; TCRdb keeps in-frame clones, though not all of them. The sample carries approximately 140,000 clones, roughly three quarters recorded once. Sequencing was done on a sample of PBMCs. The receptor source for this set is a woman aged 40 to 50 in good health and CMV-seropositive.

This chain links TRBV6-1 with TRBJ1-5, with TRBD1 matching 9 bases. The CDR3 spans 15 residues. CDR1 MNHNS and CDR2 SASEGT come from the germline V gene. After removal of 4 bases from V and 4 bases from J, the junction contained 5 bases not matched to a gene. The chain's CDR3 is CASSGEQGANQPQHF. CDR3 DNA sequence: TGTGCCAGCAGTGGGGAACAGGGGGCGAATCAGCCCCAGCATTTT.

V is TRBV19 and J is TRBJ1-2; no definite D call. V dropped 3 bases and J dropped 8 bases, with 16 bases sitting between them. CDR1 and CDR2 (germline): LNHDA, SQIVND (reference sequence). The CDR3 extends over 14 amino acids. CDR3 residues: CASSMTLGGLGYTF. The CDR3 bases are TGTGCCAGTAGTATGACATTGGGAGGGCTCGGCTACACCTTC.

The rearrangement links TRBV12-5 to TRBJ2-1; 16 nucleotides agree with TRBD2. The V gene's germline CDR1 is LGHNT and CDR2 FRNRAP. The CDR3 is 19 residues long. J was trimmed by 8 bases and V by 2 bases; bases with no gene match: 12. CDR3 sequence reads: CASGLYGTSGGGTEDEQFF. CDR3 DNA: TGTGCTAGTGGTTTGTACGGGACTAGCGGGGGGGGAACTGAGGATGAGCAGTTCTTC.

The chain uses TRBV7-3 and TRBJ2-1; 10 nucleotides align to TRBD2. The V gene end was trimmed by 6 bases and the J gene end by 7 bases; junction bases not matched to a gene: 9. This CDR3 region has 15 residues. Germline CDR1 is SGHTA and CDR2 is FQGTGA. CDR3 bases: TGTGCCAGCAGTCCGTCCAGCGGGGGGGTGAATGAGCAGTTCTTC. This sequence encodes CASSPSSGGVNEQFF.

This clone was found a few times. The chain employs TRBV25-1 and TRBJ1-5, with D uncertain. From germline, CDR1 is MGHDK and CDR2 SYGVNS. V was pared by 9 bases and J by 2 bases, with 17 bases between. The CDR3 is made up of 15 amino acids. CDR3 coding DNA: TGTGCCAGTTATTCTAAGATACAGTGCAATCAGCCCCAGCATTTT. It yields the protein CASYSKIQCNQPQHF.

CDR3 in amino acids: CASSLEGGHLSYNEQFF. The CDR3 bases are TGTGCCAGCTCCCTAGAAGGGGGACATCTCTCCTACAATGAGCAGTTCTTC. The chain carries TRBV18 and TRBJ2-1; D may be TRBD1 (6 bases). V was shortened by 6 bases and J by 0 bases, with 18 bases between the two germline ends. This CDR3 contains 17 residues. Germline values: CDR1 KGHSH, CDR2 LQKENI.

The rearrangement uses TRBV11-2 and TRBJ2-3; 9 nucleotides line up with TRBD2. The CDR3 is made up of 16 amino acids. Germline V CDR1 and CDR2: SGHAT, FQNNGV. J lost 1 base, V lost 5 bases, and 7 bases had no gene match. CDR3 nucleotides: TGTGCCAGCAGCCCCCTTGCGGGGGGGCGCACAGATACGCAGTATTTT. Translated, it gives CASSPLAGGRTDTQYF.

V gene TRBV4-1 combines with J gene TRBJ2-5; 7 bases map to TRBD1. Judging by the DNA end, TRBJ2-7 fits better; the J call may be wrong. This CDR3 spans 15 amino acids. The germline CDR1 and CDR2 sequences are MGHRA and YSYEKL. The CDR3 sequence: CASSRGLLTGIEQYF. The CDR3 nucleotides read TGCGCCAGCAGCCGAGGGTTGCTGACAGGGATCGAGCAGTACTTC.

The V and J genes are TRBV12-2 and TRBJ2-7; the table names TRBD2, a call not compared with the DNA. TRBV12-2 corresponds to a pseudogene. The CDR3 is 14 amino acids. The CDR3 bases are TGTGCAAGTCGCTTCGGGGGTTTGTCCTACGAGCAGTACTTC. This translates into CASRFGGLSYEQYF.

The rearrangement links TRBV6-1 to TRBJ1-2; D is perhaps TRBD1 (6 bases). The V and J ends lost 4 bases and 4 bases respectively, with 13 bases between them. The CDR3 runs to 14 residues. Germline CDR1 and CDR2: MNHNS and SASEGT. The CDR3 coding sequence is TGTGCCAGCAGTGTGACCGGGACACCCTATGGCTACACCTTC. It yields the protein CASSVTGTPYGYTF.

For this clone: The same CDR3 is also encoded by other DNA sequences in this sample. This chain connects TRBV5-4 to TRBJ1-6, with D uncertain. V lost 0 bases, J lost 6 bases, and 7 bases lay in between. Germline V gene data show CDR1 as SGHNT and CDR2 as YYREEE (reference sequence). The length of the CDR3 is 14 residues. The CDR3 nucleotides read TGTGCCAGCAGCTTGGAGACTTCTAATTCACCCCTCCACTTT. It translates to CASSLETSNSPLHF.

This clone was counted between two and nine times. This sequence joins TRBV29-1 and TRBJ1-1; tentatively, D is TRBD1 (5 bases). The CDR3 extends over 14 amino acids. V lost 4 bases, J lost 3 bases, and 15 bases lay in between. Germline V gives CDR1 SQVTM, CDR2 ANQGSEA. CDR3 protein: CSVARGTGDTEAFF. As DNA, the CDR3 is TGCAGCGTTGCTCGGGGGACTGGGGACACTGAAGCTTTCTTT.

The chain uses TRBV2 and TRBJ1-1; unclear D gene. The germline V and J ends were trimmed by 6 bases and 11 bases, with 13 bases remaining between them. Germline assignment: CDR1 SNHLY and CDR2 FYNNEI. The CDR3 has 11 amino acids. CDR3 DNA sequence: TGTGCCAGCAGGGAGGCATACGAGGCTTTCTTT. Residues: CASREAYEAFF.

This chain uses TRBV2 with TRBJ2-1; 9 bases map to TRBD2. Germline CDR1 reads SNHLY; CDR2 reads FYNNEI. V shed 0 bases, J shed 6 bases, and the junction held 3 bases outside the gene matches. This CDR3 spans 15 amino acids. For the CDR3, the DNA is TGTGCCAGCAGTGAAGCTGGGACTAGCCTCAATGAGCAGTTCTTC. This sequence encodes CASSEAGTSLNEQFF.

This chain joins TRBV5-1 and TRBJ1-6; no reliable D call. Germline V gene sequence: CDR1 SGHRS, CDR2 YFSETQ. The V and J ends lost 4 bases and 8 bases respectively, with 16 bases between them. The CDR3 is 15 amino acids. CDR3 bases: TGCGCCAGCAGCGGCGAGAGAGGGAACGATTCACCCCTCCACTTT. It is translated as CASSGERGNDSPLHF.

The rearrangement uses TRBV7-9 and TRBJ1-2; 7 bases line up with TRBD1. The germline V gene has CDR1 SEHNR and CDR2 FQNEAQ (reference sequence). J gave up 3 bases and V 2 bases, and 6 bases lay outside the gene matches. The CDR3 is 15 residues long. As DNA, the CDR3 is TGTGCCAGCAGCTTAAATCAGGGGGTAGACTATGGCTACACCTTC. Its protein product is CASSLNQGVDYGYTF.

The genes are TRBV6-5 and TRBJ1-2, with D hard to call. The germline CDR1 and CDR2 sequences are MNHEY and SVGAGI. The V end lost 4 bases, the J end lost 4 bases, and 13 bases lay between the germline ends. This CDR3 spans 14 amino acids. Here the CDR3 reads CASSLVKRFYGYTF. The CDR3 coding sequence is TGTGCCAGCAGTTTGGTGAAACGGTTCTATGGCTACACCTTC.

As concerns this clone: A junction boundary mismatches the germline segment, possibly from a read error. The chain links TRBV7-9 to TRBJ2-1; 10 bases are a match to TRBD2. The CDR3 has 16 residues. Germline CDR1 reads SEHNR; CDR2 reads FQNEAQ (reference sequence). This CDR3 reads CSSSLGLAGGEGEQFF. CDR3 sequence (DNA): TGTTCCAGCAGCTTGGGTTTAGCGGGGGGTGAGGGTGAGCAGTTCTTC.

This clone came up once. The rearrangement uses TRBV28 and TRBJ1-4; D gene unclear. Trimming cost V 2 bases and J 5 bases, with 12 bases left between them. The CDR3 sequence is 15 residues long. CDR1 MDHEN and CDR2 SYDVKM come from the germline V gene. The chain's CDR3 is CASSLTAVKNEKLFF. Here the CDR3 DNA reads TGTGCCAGCAGTTTAACGGCGGTGAAGAATGAAAAACTGTTTTTT.

J is TRBJ2-2 and V is TRBV13; 8 positions agree with TRBD1. J lost 4 bases, V lost 0 bases, and 7 bases had no gene match. The CDR3 is 17 amino acids. Germline lookup yields CDR1 PRHDT and CDR2 FYEKMQ (reference sequence). CDR3 protein: CASSLGLDRAVTGELFF. For the CDR3, the DNA is TGTGCCAGCAGCTTAGGATTGGACAGGGCGGTCACCGGGGAGCTGTTTTTT.

The rearrangement uses TRBV5-1 and TRBJ1-2; D unresolved. Germline assignment: CDR1 SGHRS and CDR2 YFSETQ. The CDR3 length is 14 residues. V lost 4 bases to trimming and J lost 2 bases, with 12 bases between them. The DNA of the CDR3 is TGCGCCAGCAGCCTTACAGTCGGAAACTATGGCTACACCTTC. Translating gives CASSLTVGNYGYTF.

This rearrangement joins TRBV12-5 to TRBJ2-5; weak D call: TRBD1 (5 bases). Trimming shortened V by 6 bases and J by 1 base, and 12 bases separated the two germline ends. Germline CDR1 is LGHNT and CDR2 is FRNRAP. The CDR3 loop spans 14 amino acids. For the CDR3, the DNA is TGTGCTAGTGGCCGAGGACATCTCCAAGAGACCCAGTACTTC. Protein sequence: CASGRGHLQETQYF.

This chain connects TRBV9 to TRBJ1-1; 8 bases are shared with TRBD1. This CDR3 is 12 amino acids long. CDR1 is SGDLS and CDR2 is YYNGEE in the germline V gene. Trimming at V came to 3 bases and at J to 12 bases, leaving 7 bases not matched to a gene. CDR3 loop: CASSAPDRETFF. The CDR3 nucleotides read TGTGCCAGCAGCGCTCCGGACAGGGAAACTTTCTTT.

This clone has a single count. V gene TRBV9 combines with J gene TRBJ2-5; D unresolved. With 0 bases removed from V and 2 bases from J, the gap between germline ends came to 14 bases. Germline V gene sequence: CDR1 SGDLS, CDR2 YYNGEE. The CDR3 is 16 amino acids. In nucleotides, the CDR3 is TGTGCCAGCAGCGTAGGTCTGGTGGGCTTACAAGAGACCCAGTACTTC. This encodes CASSVGLVGLQETQYF. Full variable domain (missing parts from reference TRBV9 and TRBJ2-5): DSGVTQTPKHLITATGQRVTLRCSPRSGDLSVYWYQQSLDQGLQFLIQYYNGEERAKGNILERFSAQQFPDLHSELNLSSLELGDSALYFCASSVGLVGLQETQYFGPGTRLLVL.

The rearrangement links TRBV7-9 to TRBJ1-6; D may be TRBD1 (5 bases). Per the germline V gene, CDR1 is SEHNR and CDR2 is FQNEAQ (reference sequence). Trimming took 5 bases from V and 10 from J, leaving 12 bases between them. This CDR3 is built from 13 residues. CDR3 sequence: CASSPGGVSPLHF. For the CDR3, the DNA is TGTGCCAGCAGCCCCGGGGGGGTCTCACCCCTCCACTTT.

This clone was seen a few times. The chain has TRBV4-1 and TRBJ1-5; 10 nucleotides match TRBD1. The CDR3 sequence is 15 residues long. Germline loops: CDR1 MGHRA, CDR2 YSYEKL. After removal of 1 base from V and 5 bases from J, the junction contained 2 bases not matched to a gene. CDR3 DNA sequence: TGCGCCAGCAGCCAAGGGACAGGGGGATATCAGCCCCAGCATTTT. Translation gives CASSQGTGGYQPQHF.

The CDR3 here is CASRSGTVNSGANVLTF. CDR3 bases: TGTGCCAGCAGATCCGGGACAGTCAACTCTGGGGCCAACGTCCTGACTTTC. This chain connects TRBV25-1 to TRBJ2-6; 7 bases fit TRBD1. This CDR3 is 17 amino acids long. Germline CDR1 is MGHDK and CDR2 is SYGVNS. The V and J ends lost 6 bases and 0 bases, in that order; junction bases with no gene match: 8. Looking up the rest from reference TRBV25-1 and TRBJ2-6 gives the full variable domain: EADIYQTPRYLVIGTGKKITLECSQTMGHDKMYWYQQDPGMELHLIHYSYGVNSTEKGDLSSESTVSRIRTEHFPLTLESARPSHTSQYLCASRSGTVNSGANVLTFGAGSRLTVL.